The clone carrying this T cell receptor (beta chain) appeared a single time. The data originate from a study of glioma-infiltrating T cells after dendritic cell vaccination. Study-level information: Monocyte-derived dendritic cells, cultured less than 9 days with IL-4 and GM-CSF, were pulsed with autologous tumor lysate.

Germline values: CDR1 WSHSY, CDR2 SAAADI. The ends were cut back, 5 bases at V and 6 bases at J, with 13 bases in the middle. This CDR3 comprises 13 residues. Time point of the sample: after dendritic cell vaccination, including at tumor progression/relapse. The PCR used 60 V beta and 13 J beta primers. The method was immunoSEQ multiplex PCR; TCRdb's version includes in-frame clones alone and lacks a portion of them. In the table there are roughly 87,000 clones, around 83% of which are singletons. The clonotype was recovered from a human donor with glioblastoma. The rearrangement joins TRBV10-2 to TRBJ1-1; no clear D gene. The sample in question was blood, obtained after dendritic cell vaccination. The CDR3 sequence: CASSPSPSPEAFF. CDR3 DNA: TGCGCCAGCAGTCCTTCTCCTAGCCCTGAAGCTTTCTTT.